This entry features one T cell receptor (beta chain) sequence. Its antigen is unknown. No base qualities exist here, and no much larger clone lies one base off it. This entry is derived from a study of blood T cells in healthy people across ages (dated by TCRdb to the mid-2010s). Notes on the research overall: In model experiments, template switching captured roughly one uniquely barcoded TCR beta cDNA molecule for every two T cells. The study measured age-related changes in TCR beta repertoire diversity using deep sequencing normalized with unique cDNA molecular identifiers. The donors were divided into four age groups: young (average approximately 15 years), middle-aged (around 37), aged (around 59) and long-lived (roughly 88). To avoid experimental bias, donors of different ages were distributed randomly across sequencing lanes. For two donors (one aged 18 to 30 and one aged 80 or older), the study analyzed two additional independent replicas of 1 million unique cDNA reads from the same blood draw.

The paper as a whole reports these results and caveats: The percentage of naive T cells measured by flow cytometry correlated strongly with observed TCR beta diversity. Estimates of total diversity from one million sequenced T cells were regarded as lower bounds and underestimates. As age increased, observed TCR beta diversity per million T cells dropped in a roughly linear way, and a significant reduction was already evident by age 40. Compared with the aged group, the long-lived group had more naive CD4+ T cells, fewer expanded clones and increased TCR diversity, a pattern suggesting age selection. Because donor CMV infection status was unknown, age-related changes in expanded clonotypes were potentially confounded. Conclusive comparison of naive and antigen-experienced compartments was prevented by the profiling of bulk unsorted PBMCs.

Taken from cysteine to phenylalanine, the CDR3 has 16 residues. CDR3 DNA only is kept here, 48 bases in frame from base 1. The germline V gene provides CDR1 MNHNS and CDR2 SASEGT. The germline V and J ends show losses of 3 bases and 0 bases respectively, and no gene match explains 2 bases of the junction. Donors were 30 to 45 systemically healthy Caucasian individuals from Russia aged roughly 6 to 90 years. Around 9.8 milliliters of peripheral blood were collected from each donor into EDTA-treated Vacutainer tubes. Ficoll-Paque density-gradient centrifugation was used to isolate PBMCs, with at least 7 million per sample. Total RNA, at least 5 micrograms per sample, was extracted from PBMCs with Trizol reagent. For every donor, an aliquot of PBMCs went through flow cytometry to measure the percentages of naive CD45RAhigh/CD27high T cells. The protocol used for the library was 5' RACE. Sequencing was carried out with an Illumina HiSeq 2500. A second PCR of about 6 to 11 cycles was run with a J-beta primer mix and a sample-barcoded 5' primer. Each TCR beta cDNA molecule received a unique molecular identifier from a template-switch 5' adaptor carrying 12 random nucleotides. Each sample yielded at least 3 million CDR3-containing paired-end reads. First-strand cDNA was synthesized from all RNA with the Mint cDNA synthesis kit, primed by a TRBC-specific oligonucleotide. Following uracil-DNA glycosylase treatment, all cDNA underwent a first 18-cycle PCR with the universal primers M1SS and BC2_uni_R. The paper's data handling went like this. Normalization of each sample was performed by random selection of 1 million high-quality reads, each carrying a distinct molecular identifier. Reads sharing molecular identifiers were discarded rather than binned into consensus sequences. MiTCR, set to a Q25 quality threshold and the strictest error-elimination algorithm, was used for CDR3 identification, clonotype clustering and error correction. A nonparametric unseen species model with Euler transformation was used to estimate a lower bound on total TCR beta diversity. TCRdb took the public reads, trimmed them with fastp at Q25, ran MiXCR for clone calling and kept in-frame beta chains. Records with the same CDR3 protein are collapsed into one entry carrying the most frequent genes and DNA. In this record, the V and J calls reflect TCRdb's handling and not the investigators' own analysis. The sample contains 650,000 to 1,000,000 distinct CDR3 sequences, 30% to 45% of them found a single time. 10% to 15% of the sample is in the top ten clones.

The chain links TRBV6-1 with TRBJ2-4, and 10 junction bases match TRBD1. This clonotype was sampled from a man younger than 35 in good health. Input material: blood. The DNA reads TGTGCCAGCAGTGAGGGGACAGGGGCAGCCAAAAACATTCAGTACTTC. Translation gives CASSEGTGAAKNIQYF.